The next 18 T cell receptor beta chains were all read from a single sample in a study of vaccination effects on CD4 cells after COVID-19. Culture proceeded for approximately nine days, and CD4+ T cells were then isolated. Two doses of BNT162b2 or mRNA-1273 vaccine were administered to participants. Assay: immunoSEQ multiplex PCR; the TCRdb copy retains only in-frame clones and omits some. The sample consists of more than 60,000 clones, 74% of them appearing once. These TCRs are of unknown antigen specificity. The starting material was CD4+ T cells from PBMCs cultured without peptide, obtained after COVID-19 vaccination. The receptors derive from a human donor who received a COVID-19 vaccine.

The chain recombines TRBV9 with TRBJ1-6, with D maybe TRBD1 (6 bases). The germline V gene encodes CDR1 SGDLS and CDR2 YYNGEE. The CDR3 has 16 amino acids. Trimming cost V 4 bases and J 13 bases, with 24 bases left between them. Here the CDR3 reads CASSSQSRGGLRPLHF. Here the CDR3 DNA reads TGTGCCAGCAGCTCCCAGTCCAGGGGAGGGCTGCGGCCCCTCCACTTT.

This chain uses TRBV5-6 with TRBJ1-1; 7 bases fit TRBD1. Germline CDR1 reads SGHDT; CDR2 reads YYEEEE. The CDR3 contains 15 residues. V lost 2 bases and J lost 0; bases outside the gene matches: 4. The CDR3 coding sequence is TGTGCCAGCAGCTTCCTAGGGGGCCTGAACACTGAAGCTTTCTTT. This gives the protein CASSFLGGLNTEAFF.

The CDR3 is CASSRAKTGTFSGNTIYF. As DNA, the CDR3 is TGTGCCAGCAGCCGAGCTAAGACAGGGACTTTCTCTGGAAACACCATATATTTT. This rearrangement joins TRBV5-4 to TRBJ1-3; 7 nucleotides line up with TRBD1. Trimming took 4 bases from V and 0 from J; bases not matched to a gene: 13. The CDR3 spans 18 residues. CDR1 and CDR2 from the germline V gene are SGHNT and YYREEE (reference sequence).

This chain links TRBV7-8 with TRBJ2-5; D is undetermined. The CDR3 spans 14 residues. V lost 4 bases to trimming and J lost 2 bases, with 11 bases between them. Germline V lookup: CDR1 SGHVS, CDR2 FQNEAQ. The CDR3 nucleotides are TGTGCCAGCAGCTCGTTTGCAAAGCAAGAGACCCAGTACTTC. Its protein is CASSSFAKQETQYF. The whole variable domain, remainder taken from reference TRBV7-8 and TRBJ2-5, is GAGVSQSPRYKVAKRGQDVALRCDPISGHVSLFWYQQALGQGPEFLTYFQNEAQLDKSGLPSDRFFAERPEGSVSTLKIQRTQQEDSAVYLCASSSFAKQETQYFGPGTRLLVL.

Only one count was recorded for this clone. This rearrangement joins TRBV4-3 to TRBJ2-2; D is possibly TRBD1 (5 bases). Germline V CDR1 and CDR2: LGHNA, YSLEER. With 2 bases removed from V and 2 bases from J, the gap between germline ends came to 6 bases. CDR3 length: 14 amino acids. This CDR3 is CASSQRGNTGELFF. In DNA form, the CDR3 reads TGCGCCAGCAGCCAAAGGGGAAACACCGGGGAGCTGTTTTTT.

CDR3 residues: CASSLAGAAGANVLTF. As DNA, the CDR3 is TGTGCCAGCAGCTTAGCGGGGGCGGCTGGGGCCAACGTCCTGACTTTC. The chain uses TRBV7-2 and TRBJ2-6, with D maybe TRBD1 (6 bases). Germline V CDR1 and CDR2: SGHTA, FQGNSA. The CDR3 has 16 amino acids. V lost 0 bases and J 2 bases, leaving 8 bases between the germline ends.

The chain is built from TRBV4-1 and TRBJ1-2, with unresolved D. V was cut by 1 base and J by 4 bases, with 7 bases left in between. The CDR3 covers 13 residues. CDR1 is MGHRA, CDR2 YSYEKL, per germline. The CDR3 protein is CASSQGTAYGYTF. The CDR3 DNA reads as TGCGCCAGCAGCCAAGGGACTGCCTATGGCTACACCTTC.

The chain recombines TRBV18 with TRBJ2-2; a possible D gene is TRBD1 (5 bases). The germline V gene has CDR1 KGHSH and CDR2 LQKENI. V gave up 2 bases and J gave up 5 bases, with 12 bases separating them. This CDR3 is 15 amino acids long. The chain's CDR3 is CASSPSRKGTGELFF. DNA of the CDR3: TGTGCCAGCTCACCATCTCGGAAGGGGACCGGGGAGCTGTTTTTT. Together with reference TRBV18 and TRBJ2-2, the CDR3 gives the full variable domain: NAGVMQNPRHLVRRRGQEARLRCSPMKGHSHVYWYRQLPEEGLKFMVYLQKENIIDESGMPKERFSAEFPKEGPSILRIQQVVRGDSAAYFCASSPSRKGTGELFFGEGSRLTVL.

This chain uses TRBV12-5 with TRBJ1-5, with 8 nucleotides matching TRBD1. Unmatched junction bases numbered 4, after V lost 4 bases and J lost 2 bases. The CDR3 is made up of 15 amino acids. CDR1 is LGHNT and CDR2 is FRNRAP in the germline V gene. CDR3 region: CASGSGQGGNQPQHF. The CDR3 DNA reads TGTGCTAGTGGTTCTGGACAGGGAGGCAATCAGCCCCAGCATTTT.

The chain has TRBV3-1 (or the pseudogene TRBV3-2) and TRBJ2-1; 10 positions agree with TRBD2. V lost 4 bases, J lost 9 bases, and 3 bases stayed unmatched. This CDR3 contains 13 residues. Germline-derived CDR1 and CDR2 are LGHDT and YNNKEL (reference sequence). Here the CDR3 DNA reads TGTGCCAGCAGCCCCTCTAGCGGGGGTGAGCAGTTCTTC. Protein: CASSPSSGGEQFF.

The V call is TRBV7-6, the J call TRBJ1-1; D remains ambiguous. Germline values: CDR1 SGHVS, CDR2 FNYEAQ. The CDR3 covers 13 residues. The ends were cut back, 2 bases at V and 5 bases at J, with 9 bases in the middle. Here the CDR3 DNA reads TGTGCCAGCAGCTTACGTGAGGGAACTGAAGCTTTCTTT. Amino acid sequence: CASSLREGTEAFF.

The chain uses TRBV5-1 and TRBJ1-3; no definite D call. The V and J ends lost 4 bases and 0 bases respectively, with 11 bases between them. This CDR3 has 15 amino acids. CDR1 SGHRS and CDR2 YFSETQ come from the germline V gene. The CDR3 is CASSLDGYSGNTIYF. The CDR3 DNA reads as TGCGCCAGCAGCCTCGACGGGTACTCTGGAAACACCATATATTTT.

The CDR3 loop is CASSTVGQPNTEAFF. The CDR3 DNA reads as TGTGCCAGTAGTACAGTTGGCCAGCCTAACACTGAAGCTTTCTTT. The chain links TRBV19 to TRBJ1-1; D unresolved. The germline V and J ends were trimmed by 4 bases and 2 bases, with 14 bases remaining between them. The germline V gene has CDR1 LNHDA and CDR2 SQIVND (reference sequence). The CDR3 loop spans 15 amino acids.

The gene calls are TRBV3-1 (or the pseudogene TRBV3-2) and TRBJ1-5; D not resolved. The CDR3 covers 15 residues. Trimming left V 1 base short and J 2 bases short, with 9 bases between. Germline CDR1 is LGHDT and CDR2 is YNNKEL (reference sequence). The CDR3 region has the DNA TGTGCCAGCAGCCAAGTCTTAGGCGGCAATCAGCCCCAGCATTTT. This codes for CASSQVLGGNQPQHF.

This clone was detected only once. The chain links TRBV5-1 to TRBJ2-1; 9 positions agree with TRBD1. The CDR3 extends over 15 amino acids. Trimming removed 4 bases from V and 7 bases from J; junction bases left unmatched: 9. Germline V gene sequence: CDR1 SGHRS, CDR2 YFSETQ. The DNA of the CDR3 is TGCGCCAGCAGCATAGGGACAGGGACTTTGAATGAGCAGTTCTTC. Its translation is CASSIGTGTLNEQFF.

This chain joins TRBV12-3 or TRBV12-4 and TRBJ1-5; D perhaps matches TRBD1 (6 bases). The ends were cut back, 4 bases at V and 5 bases at J, with 9 bases in the middle. The CDR3 is made up of 13 amino acids. CDR3 sequence reads: CASSSQGYQPQHF. The CDR3 region has the DNA TGTGCCAGCAGTTCACAGGGTTATCAGCCCCAGCATTTT.

This chain uses TRBV19 with TRBJ2-1; the match to TRBD1 covers 7 bases. Germline loops: CDR1 LNHDA, CDR2 SQIVND (reference sequence). With V trimmed by 6 bases and J by 0 bases, 8 bases remained unmatched. CDR3 length: 16 amino acids. The CDR3 region has the DNA TGTGCCAGTAGCCGAGGGACAGCCTTCTCCTACAATGAGCAGTTCTTC. It yields the protein CASSRGTAFSYNEQFF.

The V call is TRBV6-5, the J call TRBJ1-2; TRBD1 aligns across 7 bases. Per the germline V gene, CDR1 is MNHEY and CDR2 is SVGAGI. The CDR3 runs 13 residues. Trimming removed 6 bases from V and 0 bases from J; junction bases left unmatched: 1. CDR3 nucleotide sequence: TGTGCCAGCAGCCAGGGGGCTAACTATGGCTACACCTTC. Amino acid sequence: CASSQGANYGYTF.